Given below is one T cell receptor (beta chain) in context. The source of the sample is a study of siplizumab effects on memory and regulatory T cells. TCRdb keeps only in-frame clones here, not all; method: immunoSEQ multiplex PCR. The sample includes approximately 100,000 clones, about 90% of them seen just once. Trimming removed 0 bases at V and 4 bases at J, with 13 bases between. The CDR3 loop spans 15 amino acids. Germline assignment: CDR1 SGHRS and CDR2 YFSETQ. The V gene is TRBV5-1, the J gene TRBJ2-5; the D gene is possibly TRBD2 (7 bases). Sequenced: CD4+ T cells sorted from blood. This clonotype was obtained from a human donor in good health. Some clones in this sample may be carry-over from other donors' samples. The CDR3 region has the DNA TGCGCCAGCAGCTTGGTAAGGGGGGGACGAGAGACCCAGTACTTC. Protein: CASSLVRGGRETQYF.